This TCR beta chain was documented in a study of cytomegalovirus exposure and HLA in healthy donors. The PCR made use of 60 Vbeta and 13 Jbeta primers. Sequencing used immunoSEQ multiplex PCR; TCRdb keeps in-frame clones, though not all of them. The data show 95,000 to 110,000 clones, with less than 85% seen just once and around 15% held by the top ten. Trimming stripped 4 bases from V and 4 bases from J, with 11 bases between. Germline-derived CDR1 and CDR2 are SNHLY and FYNNEI. The length of the CDR3 is 14 residues. J is TRBJ1-3 and V is TRBV2; no clear D gene. The origin of this receptor is a woman aged 40 to 50 in good health and CMV-seropositive. Material: PBMCs. CDR3 sequence reads: CASSAWQSGNTIYF. CDR3 bases: TGTGCCAGCAGTGCTTGGCAATCCGGAAACACCATATATTTT.